This passage covers 26 T cell receptor beta chains from one sample sequenced in a study of cytomegalovirus exposure and HLA in healthy donors (dated 2017 in TCRdb). Library preparation used the immunoSEQ multiplex PCR assay. For the multiplex PCR, a mixture combining 60 forward primers for TCR Vbeta segments and 13 reverse primers for TCR Jbeta segments was used. As stored in TCRdb, this immuneACCESS dataset retains in-frame rearrangements with V and J assigned. A fraction of the clones does not appear; measured against another copy, unresolved V genes explain less than half of the discrepancy, and the remainder lacks a known reason. This sample lists 100,000 to 150,000 clones; approximately 80% were detected once. In total, the top ten clones hold around 1.5% of the sample. What was sequenced was PBMCs. All receptors come from a woman aged 18-29 years in good health and CMV-seronegative.

This clone was observed a single time. The chain combines TRBV6-4 with TRBJ1-1; 7 positions agree with TRBD1. The germline gives CDR1 MRHNA, CDR2 SNTAGT. V shed 5 bases, J shed 4 bases, and the junction held 7 bases outside the gene matches. This CDR3 contains 14 residues. Written as DNA, the CDR3 is TGTGCCAGCAGTTCCGGACAGGAGCCCACTGAAGCTTTCTTT. Translation: CASSSGQEPTEAFF.

This chain connects TRBV11-2 to TRBJ1-1; D is possibly TRBD1 (5 bases). This CDR3 has 12 residues. V was pared by 5 bases and J by 12 bases, with 16 bases between. Germline V lookup: CDR1 SGHAT, CDR2 FQNNGV. The DNA of the CDR3 is TGTGCCAGCAGCCCCATGGGGGGAGAGTCTTTCTTT. Amino acids: CASSPMGGESFF.

The chain has TRBV12-5 and TRBJ2-5, with TRBD2 identical over 8 bases. V was clipped by 0 bases and J by 5 bases; unmatched bases: 14. Germline lookup yields CDR1 LGHNT and CDR2 FRNRAP. The CDR3 covers 18 residues. The CDR3 nucleotides read TGTGCTAGTGGTTTGGTAGGGGCGGGAGGTAAGGAAGGGGAGACCCAGTACTTC. Protein product: CASGLVGAGGKEGETQYF.

V is TRBV14 and J is TRBJ2-1, with 12 bases aligning to TRBD2. The V gene's germline CDR1 is SGHDN and CDR2 FVKESK. There are 14 residues in the CDR3. The V and J ends lost 2 bases and 14 bases, in that order; junction bases with no gene match: 7. The CDR3 nucleotides read TGTGCCAGCAGCCAACAAACCCTAGCGGGAGGGGAGTTCTTC. Translation: CASSQQTLAGGEFF.

V is TRBV10-3 and J is TRBJ2-3; 7 bases agree with TRBD2. V dropped 4 bases and J dropped 2; count of bases not matched to a gene: 9. Per germline, CDR1 ENHRY and CDR2 SYGVKD. This CDR3 region has 16 residues. Here the CDR3 reads CAISASGGSLTDTQYF. CDR3 DNA sequence: TGTGCCATCAGTGCTTCAGGCGGGAGTCTCACAGATACGCAGTATTTT.

This chain joins TRBV28 and TRBJ1-2, with TRBD1 matching 9 bases. The germline gives CDR1 MDHEN, CDR2 SYDVKM. CDR3 size: 14 residues. Losses at the gene ends were 5 bases for V and 5 bases for J; bases not matched to a gene: 6. The DNA of the CDR3 is TGTGCCAGCAGTCTACAGGGGGCCCGGTATGGCTACACCTTC. Translated: CASSLQGARYGYTF.

The rearrangement links TRBV30 to TRBJ2-7; the match to TRBD1 covers 7 bases. V was pared by 0 bases and J by 2 bases, with 4 bases of the junction left unmatched. Germline CDR1 reads GTSNPN; CDR2 reads SVGIG (reference sequence). CDR3 length: 14 residues. CDR3 DNA sequence: TGTGCCTGGAGTGTACAGGGGTTTGCCTACGAGCAGTACTTC. Translating gives CAWSVQGFAYEQYF.

The chain joins TRBV2 to TRBJ2-7; 8 nucleotides line up with TRBD2. Germline V lookup: CDR1 SNHLY, CDR2 FYNNEI. The ends lost 6 bases at V and 3 bases at J; junction bases unmatched: 19. This CDR3 is 18 amino acids long. The CDR3 nucleotides read TGTGCCAGCAGCGCCGGTACTAGCGGAAACATTTATCGCTACGAGCAGTACTTC. It translates to CASSAGTSGNIYRYEQYF.

Only a few counts were recorded for this clone. The genes are TRBV30 and TRBJ2-3, with 13 bases identical to TRBD2. Germline V gene data show CDR1 as GTSNPN and CDR2 as SVGIG (reference sequence). This CDR3 is 16 amino acids long. V trimming: 1 base; J trimming: 3 bases; junction bases outside the gene matches: 4. The CDR3 region is CAWSGGLAGSTDTQYF. In nucleotides, the CDR3 is TGTGCCTGGAGTGGGGGACTAGCGGGGTCGACAGATACGCAGTATTTT.

This clone was counted once. This chain uses TRBV2 with TRBJ2-1, with 9 bases matching TRBD1. CDR1 and CDR2 (germline): SNHLY, FYNNEI. V was pared by 4 bases and J by 7 bases, with 8 bases of the junction left unmatched. This CDR3 comprises 15 residues. This CDR3 is CASSVQGALGNEQFF. CDR3 DNA sequence: TGTGCCAGCAGTGTACAGGGGGCGCTTGGTAATGAGCAGTTCTTC.

The chain carries TRBV19 and TRBJ1-5, with TRBD1 identical over 7 bases. The CDR3 consists of 16 residues. Germline-derived CDR1 and CDR2 are LNHDA and SQIVND (reference sequence). Trimming at V came to 3 bases and at J to 3 bases, leaving 8 bases not matched to a gene. CDR3 region: CASSMRKGGLNQPQHF. CDR3 coding DNA: TGTGCCAGTAGTATGAGGAAAGGGGGCCTCAATCAGCCCCAGCATTTT.

The chain joins TRBV6-1 to TRBJ1-6; D unresolved. Trimming removed 4 bases from V and 13 bases from J, with 14 bases in between. CDR1 and CDR2 from the germline V gene are MNHNS and SASEGT. CDR3 length: 13 amino acids. The CDR3 region has the DNA TGTGCCAGCAGTGGGCAGGCCGAGTCGCCCCTCCACTTT. Translation gives CASSGQAESPLHF.

The chain couples TRBV29-1 to TRBJ2-1; the match to TRBD2 covers 11 bases. Per the germline V gene, CDR1 is SQVTM and CDR2 is ANQGSEA. Trimming removed 7 bases from V and 4 bases from J; junction bases left unmatched: 3. The CDR3 length is 13 residues. CDR3 in amino acids: CSGVAGGYNEQFF. As DNA, the CDR3 is TGCAGCGGGGTAGCGGGAGGGTACAATGAGCAGTTCTTC.

The V gene is TRBV2, the J gene TRBJ1-1, with a tentative D call TRBD1 (5 bases). V shed 3 bases and J shed 6 bases, with 11 bases lying between them. Germline lookup yields CDR1 SNHLY and CDR2 FYNNEI. This CDR3 comprises 13 residues. CDR3 DNA: TGTGCCAGCAGTGAGTGGGGGGTTGCTGAAGCTTTCTTT. Translating it yields CASSEWGVAEAFF.

This rearrangement joins TRBV13 to TRBJ2-5; 9 bases match TRBD2. Per the germline V gene, CDR1 is PRHDT and CDR2 is FYEKMQ (reference sequence). The junction had 9 bases not matched to a gene; V was cut back by 3 bases and J by 10 bases. CDR3 length equals 14 residues. The CDR3 sequence is CASSFFAAGGDQYF. CDR3 in DNA: TGTGCCAGCAGCTTCTTCGCGGCGGGAGGGGACCAGTACTTC.

The chain employs TRBV29-1 and TRBJ2-3; D is uncertain. Germline V gene sequence: CDR1 SQVTM, CDR2 ANQGSEA. The CDR3 has 12 residues. V lost 4 bases and J 2 bases, leaving 7 bases between the germline ends. For the CDR3, the DNA is TGCAGCGTTGTGAGCCACACAGATACGCAGTATTTT. Residues: CSVVSHTDTQYF.

This clone turned up a few times. The V call is TRBV27, the J call TRBJ1-2; 7 bases map to TRBD1. Germline V CDR1 and CDR2: MNHEY, SMNVEV (reference sequence). With V trimmed by 5 bases and J by 3 bases, 6 bases remained unmatched. The CDR3 length is 14 residues. The CDR3 DNA reads as TGTGCCAGCAGTACTTACAGGGGTTACTATGGCTACACCTTC. This sequence encodes CASSTYRGYYGYTF.

V usage is TRBV5-8 and J usage is TRBJ2-1; D is unclear. V dropped 1 base and J dropped 4 bases, with 6 bases sitting between them. CDR1 is SGHTS and CDR2 is YDEGEE in the germline V gene. This CDR3 contains 13 residues. The DNA of the CDR3 is TGTGCCAGCAGCTTGCGTATTTACAATGAGCAGTTCTTC. As protein: CASSLRIYNEQFF.

The V gene is TRBV5-6, the J gene TRBJ2-3; 8 bases align to TRBD2. The CDR3 loop spans 16 amino acids. The V segment lost 0 bases and the J segment 0 bases; nucleotides outside the gene matches: 3. Germline CDR1 is SGHDT and CDR2 is YYEEEE. CDR3 residues: CASSLAASGSTDTQYF. The CDR3 DNA follows: TGTGCCAGCAGCTTGGCCGCTAGCGGGAGCACAGATACGCAGTATTTT.

The genes are TRBV5-1 and TRBJ2-5, with 8 bases lining up with TRBD1. The CDR3 contains 14 residues. Germline-derived CDR1 and CDR2 are SGHRS and YFSETQ. Losses at the gene ends were 5 bases for V and 3 bases for J; bases not matched to a gene: 6. CDR3: CASRTGQAKETQYF. As DNA, the CDR3 is TGCGCCAGCAGGACGGGACAGGCGAAAGAGACCCAGTACTTC. Looking up the rest from reference TRBV5-1 and TRBJ2-5 gives the full variable domain: KAGVTQTPRYLIKTRGQQVTLSCSPISGHRSVSWYQQTPGQGLQFLFEYFSETQRNKGNFPGRFSGRQFSNSRSEMNVSTLELGDSALYLCASRTGQAKETQYFGPGTRLLVL.

The genes are TRBV11-2 and TRBJ2-7; TRBD1 is a possible D gene (5 bases). CDR3 length equals 15 residues. Germline V lookup: CDR1 SGHAT, CDR2 FQNNGV. V lost 3 bases and J 6 bases, leaving 18 bases between the germline ends. DNA for the CDR3: TGTGCCAGCAGCTTCGCCCTAGTAGGGGTACGCGAGCAGTACTTC. It translates to CASSFALVGVREQYF.

The genes are TRBV6-1 and TRBJ2-1, with D maybe TRBD2 (6 bases). The CDR3 sequence is 15 residues long. Germline CDR1 is MNHNS and CDR2 is SASEGT. The ends were cut back, 5 bases at V and 12 bases at J, with 23 bases in the middle. The CDR3 loop is CASSWVGGTLLGQFF. The CDR3 DNA reads TGTGCCAGCAGTTGGGTTGGCGGGACGCTCCTCGGGCAGTTCTTC.

This clone occurred once. This chain uses TRBV6-6 with TRBJ1-2; maybe TRBD1 (5 bases). The CDR3 runs to 16 residues. The germline V and J ends were trimmed by 4 bases and 3 bases, with 18 bases remaining between them. CDR1 MNHNY and CDR2 SVGAGI come from the germline V gene (reference sequence). CDR3 bases: TGTGCCAGCAGTTCCACGTCCGGGGGGAAGGACTATGGCTACACCTTC. The encoded protein is CASSSTSGGKDYGYTF.

The V call is TRBV19, the J call TRBJ2-3; 7 bases match TRBD1. CDR1 and CDR2 (germline): LNHDA, SQIVND (reference sequence). The CDR3 loop spans 15 amino acids. V lost 7 bases and J lost 2; bases outside the gene matches: 9. CDR3 region: CASNGQGDSTDTQYF. In DNA form, the CDR3 reads TGTGCCAGTAATGGCCAGGGGGATTCCACAGATACGCAGTATTTT.

This clone was detected a few times. The chain recombines TRBV5-1 with TRBJ1-3; 7 nucleotides agree with TRBD1. Germline CDR1 reads SGHRS; CDR2 reads YFSETQ. This CDR3 is 16 amino acids long. V was clipped by 2 bases and J by 0 bases; unmatched bases: 5. CDR3 bases: TGCGCCAGCAGCTTAACCGGGACAGCCTCTGGAAACACCATATATTTT. Amino acids: CASSLTGTASGNTIYF.

This rearrangement joins TRBV5-4 to TRBJ2-4; 7 bases align to TRBD2. Unmatched junction bases numbered 11, after V lost 4 bases and J lost 4 bases. CDR1 and CDR2 (germline): SGHNT, YYREEE (reference sequence). The CDR3 spans 16 residues. As DNA, the CDR3 is TGTGCCAGCAGCGTTAGGGTACCTAGCGGTAAAAACATTCAGTACTTC. Protein product: CASSVRVPSGKNIQYF.